The 28 T cell receptor beta chains below come from one sample, sequenced in a study of cytomegalovirus exposure and HLA in healthy donors. The PCR contained 60 Vbeta and 13 Jbeta primers. TCRdb keeps only in-frame clones here, not all; method: immunoSEQ multiplex PCR. This listing includes roughly 51,000 clones. Sequenced input: PBMCs. These receptors all stem from a woman aged 35 to 49 in good health and CMV-seronegative.

The rearrangement links TRBV25-1 to TRBJ2-1, with D possibly TRBD2 on 5 matching bases. Germline V CDR1 and CDR2: MGHDK, SYGVNS. Trimming cost V 5 bases and J 3 bases, with 11 bases left between them. There are 14 residues in the CDR3. CDR3 residues: CASSPSGRYNEQFF. The CDR3 bases are TGTGCCAGCAGTCCCAGCGGTCGCTACAATGAGCAGTTCTTC.

This chain connects TRBV7-9 to TRBJ2-7; 7 positions match TRBD1. The CDR3 extends over 12 amino acids. Per germline, CDR1 SEHNR and CDR2 FQNEAQ (reference sequence). V lost 1 base to trimming and J lost 9 bases; unmatched junction nucleotides: 3. The CDR3 nucleotides read TGTGCCAGCAGCTTAGAAGGGGACAGGCAGTACTTC. It translates to CASSLEGDRQYF.

The chain combines TRBV29-1 with TRBJ2-7; D is perhaps TRBD2 (5 bases). The CDR3 runs to 15 residues. Germline CDR1 is SQVTM and CDR2 is ANQGSEA. V lost 0 bases, J lost 0 bases, and 12 bases lay in between. This CDR3 reads CSVEDRKGSSYEQYF. The CDR3 region has the DNA TGCAGCGTTGAAGATCGAAAAGGGAGCTCCTACGAGCAGTACTTC.

The CDR3 nucleotides are TGCGCCAGCGGAAAATCGGGACAGGGGCACGAGACCCAGTACTTC. Protein product: CASGKSGQGHETQYF. The V and J genes are TRBV5-1 and TRBJ2-5; 10 bases align to TRBD1. The germline V gene encodes CDR1 SGHRS and CDR2 YFSETQ. Trimming cost V 7 bases and J 5 bases; bases outside gene matches: 11. The CDR3 runs to 15 residues.

This chain links TRBV6-5 with TRBJ2-7, with TRBD2 as a possible D gene (6 bases). The CDR3 loop spans 15 amino acids. V was pared by 3 bases and J by 2 bases, with 14 bases between. From germline, CDR1 is MNHEY and CDR2 SVGAGI. Written as DNA, the CDR3 is TGTGCCAGCAGTTATGGTCAGGGCGGGACCTACGAGCAGTACTTC. Translated, it gives CASSYGQGGTYEQYF.

The V gene is TRBV5-6, the J gene TRBJ1-1; possibly TRBD1 for D (6 bases). V was trimmed by 4 bases and J by 1 base, leaving 17 bases between them. This CDR3 has 16 residues. Germline CDR1 and CDR2: SGHDT and YYEEEE. The CDR3 sequence: CASSEMTGHWNTEAFF. The CDR3 coding sequence is TGTGCCAGCAGCGAGATGACGGGACATTGGAACACTGAAGCTTTCTTT.

This rearrangement joins TRBV15 to TRBJ1-4, with TRBD1 matching 7 bases. Unmatched junction bases numbered 20, after V lost 8 bases and J lost 14 bases. Germline loops: CDR1 LNHNV, CDR2 YYDKDF (reference sequence). The CDR3 runs to 15 residues. The CDR3 bases are TGTGCCACCCGACGAGTTGACAGGGTTGAATGGGTGCTGTTTTTT. Translated, it gives CATRRVDRVEWVLFF.

The CDR3 nucleotides are TGCGCCAGCAGCTTGGGGCAGGGTTTATCCTACGAGCAGTACTTC. Its protein is CASSLGQGLSYEQYF. The chain has TRBV5-1 and TRBJ2-7, with a weak D call TRBD1 (5 bases). Germline V gene data show CDR1 as SGHRS and CDR2 as YFSETQ. Deletions cut 0 bases from V and 1 base from J, with 11 bases between. The CDR3 is 15 amino acids.

The rearrangement joins TRBV5-6 to TRBJ2-7; D is perhaps TRBD1 (6 bases). The CDR3 extends over 14 amino acids. Germline V lookup: CDR1 SGHDT, CDR2 YYEEEE. V gave up 1 base and J gave up 3 bases, with 11 bases separating them. CDR3 bases: TGTGCCAGCAGCTTGACAGGGAGAGGCTACGAGCAGTACTTC. Translating it yields CASSLTGRGYEQYF.

The chain is built from TRBV5-1 and TRBJ2-2; 7 bases match TRBD2. Per germline, CDR1 SGHRS and CDR2 YFSETQ. The CDR3 runs 14 residues. With V trimmed by 0 bases and J by 6 bases, 2 bases remained unmatched. This CDR3 is CASSLGLAAGELFF. The CDR3 coding sequence is TGCGCCAGCAGCTTGGGACTAGCTGCCGGGGAGCTGTTTTTT.

Worth noting for this clone: The junction differs from germline at one of its ends, possibly a read error. This CDR3 is CASSELPTSSDEQYF. Here the CDR3 DNA reads TGTGCCAGCAGTGAGTTACCGACTAGCTCCGACGAGCAGTACTTC. V and J are TRBV6-1 and TRBJ2-7; 7 bases are a match to TRBD2. Germline assignment: CDR1 MNHNS and CDR2 SASEGT. The CDR3 is made up of 15 amino acids.

The chain has TRBV2 and TRBJ2-4, with D possibly being TRBD2 (6 bases). Between the trimmed V and J ends, which lost 1 base and 3 bases, there was a span of 10 bases. Germline lookup yields CDR1 SNHLY and CDR2 FYNNEI. The CDR3 length is 15 residues. In nucleotides, the CDR3 is TGTGCCAGCAGTGAAGACGAGGGAGGCAAAAACATTCAGTACTTC. Amino acids: CASSEDEGGKNIQYF.

V usage is TRBV7-8 and J usage is TRBJ2-1; 7 bases align to TRBD2. CDR3 size: 16 residues. V dropped 5 bases and J dropped 9; count of bases not matched to a gene: 16. The germline V gene has CDR1 SGHVS and CDR2 FQNEAQ. This CDR3 is CASSTSGGLVSGEQFF. CDR3 in DNA: TGTGCCAGCAGCACAAGCGGCGGACTAGTATCGGGTGAGCAGTTCTTC. Full variable domain (remainder filled in from reference TRBV7-8 and TRBJ2-1): GAGVSQSPRYKVAKRGQDVALRCDPISGHVSLFWYQQALGQGPEFLTYFQNEAQLDKSGLPSDRFFAERPEGSVSTLKIQRTQQEDSAVYLCASSTSGGLVSGEQFFGPGTRLTVL.

CDR3 nucleotide sequence: TGTGCCAGCAGCGTAGGATTTGAGGGAGGCTACACCTTC. Protein sequence: CASSVGFEGGYTF. The chain recombines TRBV9 with TRBJ1-2; D is unresolved. V lost 0 bases and J 8 bases, leaving 11 bases between the germline ends. Germline V lookup: CDR1 SGDLS, CDR2 YYNGEE. The CDR3 contains 13 residues.

V is TRBV10-3 and J is TRBJ2-7, with TRBD2 matching 11 bases. Per the germline V gene, CDR1 is ENHRY and CDR2 is SYGVKD. The V gene end was trimmed by 3 bases and the J gene end by 3 bases; junction bases not matched to a gene: 4. The CDR3 contains 15 residues. The CDR3 region has the DNA TGTGCCATCAGTGACCCGGGACTAGCGGACTACGAGCAGTACTTC. This translates into CAISDPGLADYEQYF.

The chain uses TRBV19 and TRBJ2-7; the D gene is possibly TRBD2 (6 bases). Germline assignment: CDR1 LNHDA and CDR2 SQIVND (reference sequence). The germline V and J ends were trimmed by 10 bases and 2 bases, with 15 bases remaining between them. The CDR3 runs 13 residues. The CDR3 here is CATSGTYAYEQYF. The CDR3 nucleotides are TGTGCCACCTCCGGGACTTATGCCTACGAGCAGTACTTC.

The chain couples TRBV6-1 to TRBJ1-1; a weak D match, TRBD1 (5 bases). V lost 1 base and J lost 4, with 16 bases in between. The CDR3 runs 16 residues. Germline V gene lookup returns CDR1 MNHNS and CDR2 SASEGT. CDR3 sequence (DNA): TGTGCCAGCAGTGAAGGTGCCCCGGGGGGGGGCACTGAAGCTTTCTTT. Translated: CASSEGAPGGGTEAFF.

This chain joins TRBV18 and TRBJ2-3, with D perhaps TRBD2 (5 bases). Trimming pared 6 bases from V and 5 bases from J, leaving 9 bases between. In germline, CDR1 is KGHSH, CDR2 LQKENI. The CDR3 totals 12 residues. CDR3: CASSQREDTQYF. The CDR3 nucleotides read TGTGCCAGCTCGCAGAGGGAAGATACGCAGTATTTT.

This chain joins TRBV4-2 and TRBJ1-1; tentatively, D is TRBD1 (5 bases). CDR1 LGHNA and CDR2 YNFKEQ come from the germline V gene. Trimming left V 1 base short and J 4 bases short, with 10 bases between. CDR3 length: 14 amino acids. The CDR3 nucleotides are TGTGCCAGCAGCCAAGCGGGGGGAGCCACTGAAGCTTTCTTT. This sequence encodes CASSQAGGATEAFF.

This chain uses TRBV6-5 with TRBJ2-1; D may be TRBD2 (6 bases). V dropped 7 bases and J dropped 5 bases, with 6 bases sitting between them. The CDR3 consists of 11 residues. The V gene's germline CDR1 is MNHEY and CDR2 SVGAGI. CDR3: CASTSDNEQFF. In DNA form, the CDR3 reads TGTGCCAGCACTAGCGACAATGAGCAGTTCTTC.

This sequence joins TRBV5-4 and TRBJ2-7, with 11 positions matching TRBD2. After removal of 1 base from V and 2 bases from J, the junction contained 11 bases not matched to a gene. This CDR3 region has 18 residues. Looked up from germline, CDR1 is SGHNT and CDR2 is YYREEE (reference sequence). The CDR3 nucleotides are TGTGCCAGCAGCTTGACCCTAGCGGGGGGACGCCTCGCCTACGAGCAGTACTTC. Translation gives CASSLTLAGGRLAYEQYF. The full variable domain, its missing parts supplied by reference TRBV5-4 and TRBJ2-7, is ETGVTQSPTHLIKTRGQQVTLRCSSQSGHNTVSWYQQALGQGPQFIFQYYREEENGRGNFPPRFSGLQFPNYSSELNVNALELDDSALYLCASSLTLAGGRLAYEQYFGPGTRLTVT.

The V gene is TRBV9, the J gene TRBJ1-5; unclear D gene. Germline CDR1 reads SGDLS; CDR2 reads YYNGEE. V gave up 0 bases and J gave up 6 bases, with 13 bases separating them. The CDR3 loop spans 15 amino acids. The CDR3 DNA sequence: TGTGCCAGCAGCGTAGGGACTTCTGACCGTCAGCCCCAGCATTTT. Its translation is CASSVGTSDRQPQHF.

The genes are TRBV7-9 and TRBJ2-7; possible D gene TRBD1, 6 bases. This CDR3 has 14 amino acids. Germline-derived CDR1 and CDR2 are SEHNR and FQNEAQ (reference sequence). V shed 10 bases and J shed 2 bases, with 18 bases lying between them. The CDR3 nucleotides read TGTGCCACCACGACAGGTCCGAGCGCCTACGAGCAGTACTTC. This translates into CATTTGPSAYEQYF.

The genes are TRBV6-5 and TRBJ2-5; D call uncertain. Deletions cut 6 bases from V and 5 bases from J, with 4 bases between. Germline-derived CDR1 and CDR2 are MNHEY and SVGAGI. The CDR3 spans 10 residues. The chain's CDR3 is CASSRETQYF. The CDR3 DNA sequence: TGTGCCAGCAGCCGGGAGACCCAGTACTTC.

The V gene is TRBV10-3, the J gene TRBJ1-2, with D tentatively TRBD1 (5 bases). Deletions cut 10 bases from V and 8 bases from J, with 17 bases between. From germline, CDR1 is ENHRY and CDR2 SYGVKD. The length of the CDR3 is 12 residues. CDR3 sequence reads: CASGTQGGGYTF. In nucleotides, the CDR3 is TGTGCCAGTGGGACTCAGGGAGGCGGCTACACCTTC.

The chain uses TRBV4-1 and TRBJ2-5; TRBD1 matches 11 bases. Germline V gene lookup returns CDR1 MGHRA and CDR2 YSYEKL. With 1 base clipped from V and 2 bases from J, the junction kept 0 bases outside the gene matches. The CDR3 is 15 amino acids. The CDR3 region has the DNA TGCGCCAGCAGCCAAGGGGACAGGGGGCAAGAGACCCAGTACTTC. It is translated as CASSQGDRGQETQYF.

This sequence joins TRBV6-5 and TRBJ1-2; D is unresolved. The ends were cut back, 3 bases at V and 0 bases at J, with 5 bases in the middle. CDR3 size: 13 residues. CDR1 and CDR2 (germline): MNHEY, SVGAGI. The CDR3 protein is CASSYAANYGYTF. The CDR3 bases are TGTGCCAGCAGTTATGCAGCTAACTATGGCTACACCTTC.

This chain connects TRBV12-5 to TRBJ1-5; D call uncertain. This CDR3 has 11 amino acids. Trimming removed 9 bases from V and 7 bases from J, with 10 bases in between. Germline CDR1 and CDR2: LGHNT and FRNRAP. This CDR3 reads CASPGGQPQHF. CDR3 DNA sequence: TGTGCTAGCCCCGGCGGGCAGCCCCAGCATTTT.